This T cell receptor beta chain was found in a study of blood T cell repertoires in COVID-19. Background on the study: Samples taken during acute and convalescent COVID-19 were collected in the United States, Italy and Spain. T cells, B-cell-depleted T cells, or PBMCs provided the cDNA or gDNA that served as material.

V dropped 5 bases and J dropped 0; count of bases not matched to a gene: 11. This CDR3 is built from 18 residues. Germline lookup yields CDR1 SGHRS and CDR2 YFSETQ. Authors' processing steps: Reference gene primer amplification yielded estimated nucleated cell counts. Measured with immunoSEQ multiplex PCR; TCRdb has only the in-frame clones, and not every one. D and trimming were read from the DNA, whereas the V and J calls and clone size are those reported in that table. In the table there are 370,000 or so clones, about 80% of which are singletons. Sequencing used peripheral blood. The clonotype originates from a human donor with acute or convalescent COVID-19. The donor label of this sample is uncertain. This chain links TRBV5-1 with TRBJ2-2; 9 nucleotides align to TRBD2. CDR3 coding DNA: TGCGCCAGCAGTACCCGGGCTAGCGGGAATTCGAACACCGGGGAGCTGTTTTTT. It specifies CASSTRASGNSNTGELFF.